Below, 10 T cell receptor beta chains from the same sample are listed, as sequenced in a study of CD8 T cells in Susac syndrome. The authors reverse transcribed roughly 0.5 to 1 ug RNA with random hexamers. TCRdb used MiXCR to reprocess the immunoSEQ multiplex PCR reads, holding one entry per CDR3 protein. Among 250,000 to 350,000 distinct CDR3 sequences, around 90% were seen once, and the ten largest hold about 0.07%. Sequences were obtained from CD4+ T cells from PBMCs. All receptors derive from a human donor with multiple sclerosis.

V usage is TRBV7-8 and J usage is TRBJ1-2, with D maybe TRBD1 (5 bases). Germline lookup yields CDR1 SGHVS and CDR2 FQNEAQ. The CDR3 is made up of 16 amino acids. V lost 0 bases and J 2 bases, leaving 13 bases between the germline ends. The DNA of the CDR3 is TGTGCCAGCAGCTTAGCGCTGTACCGGGGGAACTATGGCTACACCTTC. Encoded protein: CASSLALYRGNYGYTF.

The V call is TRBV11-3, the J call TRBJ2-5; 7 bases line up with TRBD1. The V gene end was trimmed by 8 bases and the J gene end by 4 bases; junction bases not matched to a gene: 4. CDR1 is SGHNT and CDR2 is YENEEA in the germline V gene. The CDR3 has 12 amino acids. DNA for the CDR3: TGTGCCAGCTCCAGGGGGATAGAGACCCAGTACTTC. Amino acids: CASSRGIETQYF.

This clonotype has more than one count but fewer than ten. The CDR3 spells CASSLTSGSTDTQYF. In nucleotides, the CDR3 is TGTGCCAGCAGCTTGACTAGCGGGAGTACAGATACGCAGTATTTT. The chain is built from TRBV7-3 and TRBJ2-3, with 12 nucleotides matching TRBD2. The J segment lost 3 bases and the V segment lost 3 bases, leaving 1 base of the junction unmatched. The CDR3 has 15 amino acids. Germline assignment: CDR1 SGHTA and CDR2 FQGTGA.

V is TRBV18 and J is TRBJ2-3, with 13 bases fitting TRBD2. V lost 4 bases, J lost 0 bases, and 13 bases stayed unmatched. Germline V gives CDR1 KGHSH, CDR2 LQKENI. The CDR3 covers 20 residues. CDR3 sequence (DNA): TGTGCCAGCTCACTCCGGACCGGGACTAGCGGGGCCTTTAGCACAGATACGCAGTATTTT. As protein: CASSLRTGTSGAFSTDTQYF. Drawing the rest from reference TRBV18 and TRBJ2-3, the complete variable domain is NAGVMQNPRHLVRRRGQEARLRCSPMKGHSHVYWYRQLPEEGLKFMVYLQKENIIDESGMPKERFSAEFPKEGPSILRIQQVVRGDSAAYFCASSLRTGTSGAFSTDTQYFGPGTRLTVL.

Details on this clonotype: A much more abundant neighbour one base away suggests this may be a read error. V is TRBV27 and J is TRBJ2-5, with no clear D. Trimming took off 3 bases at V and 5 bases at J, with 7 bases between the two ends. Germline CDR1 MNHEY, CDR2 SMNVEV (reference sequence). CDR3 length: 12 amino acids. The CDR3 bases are TGTGCCAGCAGTTTCTCCGGGGAGACCCAGTACTTC. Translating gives CASSFSGETQYF.

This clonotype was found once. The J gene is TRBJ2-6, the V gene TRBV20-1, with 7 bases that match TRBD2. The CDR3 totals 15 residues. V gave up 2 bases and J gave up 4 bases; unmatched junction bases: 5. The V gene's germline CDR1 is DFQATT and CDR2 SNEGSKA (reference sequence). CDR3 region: CSARTGGSGANVLTF. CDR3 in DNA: TGCAGTGCTAGAACGGGGGGATCCGGGGCCAACGTCCTGACTTTC.

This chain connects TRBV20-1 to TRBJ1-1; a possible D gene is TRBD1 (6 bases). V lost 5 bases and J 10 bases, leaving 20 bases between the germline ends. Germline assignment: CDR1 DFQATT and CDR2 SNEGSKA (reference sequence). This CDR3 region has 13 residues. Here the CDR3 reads CSADGSRGLRAFF. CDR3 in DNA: TGCAGTGCTGACGGCAGCAGGGGTCTAAGAGCTTTCTTT.

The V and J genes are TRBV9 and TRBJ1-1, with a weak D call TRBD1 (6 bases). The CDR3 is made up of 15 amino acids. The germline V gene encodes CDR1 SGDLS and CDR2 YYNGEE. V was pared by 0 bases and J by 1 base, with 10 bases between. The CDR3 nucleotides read TGTGCCAGCAGCGTAGTAGCAGGGGCGAACACTGAAGCTTTCTTT. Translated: CASSVVAGANTEAFF. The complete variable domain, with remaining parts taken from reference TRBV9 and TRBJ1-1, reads DSGVTQTPKHLITATGQRVTLRCSPRSGDLSVYWYQQSLDQGLQFLIQYYNGEERAKGNILERFSAQQFPDLHSELNLSSLELGDSALYFCASSVVAGANTEAFFGQGTRLTVV.

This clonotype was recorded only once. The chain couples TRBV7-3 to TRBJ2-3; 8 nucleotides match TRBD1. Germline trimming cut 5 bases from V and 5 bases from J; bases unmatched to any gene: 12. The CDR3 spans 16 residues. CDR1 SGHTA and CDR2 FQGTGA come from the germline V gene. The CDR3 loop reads CASSRLQGDGGDTQYF. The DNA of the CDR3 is TGTGCCAGCAGCCGGCTACAGGGGGATGGGGGAGATACGCAGTATTTT.

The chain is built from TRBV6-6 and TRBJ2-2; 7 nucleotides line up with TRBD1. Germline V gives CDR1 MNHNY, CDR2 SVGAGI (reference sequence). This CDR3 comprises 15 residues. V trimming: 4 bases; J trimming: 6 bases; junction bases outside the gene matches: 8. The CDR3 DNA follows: TGTGCCAGCAGTTCCGGACTCCAGGGGGCCGGGGAGCTGTTTTTT. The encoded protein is CASSSGLQGAGELFF.